This T cell receptor beta chain was sequenced for a study of OX40 agonist ivuxolimab in advanced cancers. With regard to the full study: Ivuxolimab, which targeted the costimulatory receptor OX40 (CD134), was an agonistic, fully human IgG2 monoclonal antibody. Intravenous ivuxolimab was administered to patients every 2 weeks at six dose levels: 0.01, 0.1, 0.3, 1.5, 3 and 10 mg/kg. Of the roughly 52 dose-escalation patients, hepatocellular carcinoma was present in about 19, melanoma in around 15, renal cell carcinoma in 9 and head and neck cancer in 9. The dose-escalation cohort was 80% to 90% male with a mean age of approximately 60 years, ranging from about 23 to 85. Patients were allowed to have had prior anti-PD-1, anti-PD-L1 or anti-CTLA-4 therapy, and approximately 41% of the dose-escalation patients had previously received checkpoint inhibitors. Partial responses occurred in three dose-escalation patients: two with cutaneous melanoma and one with hepatocellular carcinoma. Peripheral TCRbeta sequencing was intended to test whether TCR sequence diversity was altered and clonal T-cell expansion was caused by ivuxolimab. The monotherapy dose-escalation portion (N ≈ 52 patients) of the phase I ivuxolimab trial is reported in the paper.

To sequence the TCRbeta CDR3 region, genomic DNA was isolated from the sorted cells. TCRbeta CDR3 regions were sequenced using the immunoSEQ Assay. This immuneACCESS table, as held by TCRdb, lists in-frame sequences with V and J called but not all clones. Of the missing ones, under half trace to an unresolved V gene in checked studies; the others have no known cause. The sample yields nearly 110,000 clones; 91% were counted once. Of the sample, about 1.2% falls within the top ten clones. On this clone itself: Its antigen remains unidentified. Base qualities are not recorded, but no much larger clone differs from it by a single base.

The study at large found these results: At doses of 0.1 to 3.0 mg/kg, clonal expansion of both CD4+ and CD8+ T cells in blood was seen between baseline and week 6. After ivuxolimab, expanded clones were on average more numerous among CD8+ T cells than among CD4+ T cells. In partial responders in the 0.1-3.0 mg/kg groups, normalized peripheral clonal expansion was found to be among the lowest, especially among CD8+ T cells. Low levels of normalized T-cell clonal expansion were also seen in some patients who did not respond. The antigen specificity of the clonally expanded peripheral T cells was not determined.

The trial excluded patients who had a history of autoimmune disease or were on systemic immunosuppression. Peripheral blood for TCR sequencing was collected from all dose cohorts at baseline, on cycle 4 day 1, and on cycle 7 day 1. Samples came from an open-label, multicenter, first-in-human phase I dose-escalation trial of ivuxolimab. Adults with locally advanced or metastatic melanoma, renal cell, hepatocellular, or head and neck squamous cell carcinoma were enrolled in the trial. CD4+ and CD8+ T cells were sorted separately from peripheral blood before TCR sequencing. V sheds 0 bases and J sheds 5 bases, leaving 5 bases between their ends. The CDR3 starts with the cysteine, ends with the phenylalanine, and has 12 residues. CDR3 DNA is the only sequence kept; it has 36 bases, read in frame from the first base. As encoded in the germline V gene (reference sequence), CDR1 is SEHNR while CDR2 is FQNEAQ.

The source is an adult with an advanced solid tumor such as melanoma, head and neck, liver or kidney cancer. Source: CD4+ or CD8+ T cells sorted from blood, taken in a trial of the OX40 agonist ivuxolimab. In this chain, TRBV7-9 is recombined with TRBJ2-7; the D gene cannot be named for sure. Here the CDR3 is given as CASSLAMNEQYF. The sequenced DNA: TGTGCCAGCAGCTTAGCGATGAACGAGCAGTACTTC.